This TCR beta chain was sequenced for a study of CD8 T cells in Susac syndrome. RNA was extracted with the RNeasy kit, and a quantity of about 0.45 to 1 ug was reverse transcribed using random hexamers. Amplification of TCR beta CDR3 across 54 Vbeta and 13 Jbeta was performed with immunoSEQ multiplex PCR. TCRdb recomputed calls from the immunoSEQ multiplex PCR reads with MiXCR, one row per CDR3 protein. The sample records some 100,000 distinct CDR3 sequences, around 93% being singletons. Negative isolation yielded CD4+ and CD8+ T cells, and FACS enriched TEMRA cells. From germline, CDR1 is LGHDT and CDR2 YNNKEL (reference sequence). The CDR3 runs 15 residues. Trimming left V 0 bases short and J 9 bases short, with 17 bases between. Broader study findings: TCR sequencing and HLA analysis covered a relatively small number of individuals.

As for this clonotype: Its antigen is not known.

The clonotype originates from a human donor in good health. Sequencing used CD8+ T cells from PBMCs. This sequence joins TRBV3-1 and TRBJ2-5; D perhaps matches TRBD1 (5 bases). CDR3 amino acids: CASSQDYQGLMSQYF. As DNA, the CDR3 is TGTGCCAGCAGCCAAGATTACCAGGGCCTGATGTCCCAGTACTTC.